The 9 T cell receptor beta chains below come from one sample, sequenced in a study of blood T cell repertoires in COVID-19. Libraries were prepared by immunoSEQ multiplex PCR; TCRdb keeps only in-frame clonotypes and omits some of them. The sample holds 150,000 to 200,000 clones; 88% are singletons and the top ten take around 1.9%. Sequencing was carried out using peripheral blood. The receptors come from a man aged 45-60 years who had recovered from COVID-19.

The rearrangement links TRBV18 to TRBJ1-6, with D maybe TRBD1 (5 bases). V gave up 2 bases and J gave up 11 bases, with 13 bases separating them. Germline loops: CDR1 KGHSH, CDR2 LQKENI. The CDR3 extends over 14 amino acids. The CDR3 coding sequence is TGTGCCAGCTCACCAGGTCAGGGAAGGCCACCCCTCCACTTT. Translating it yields CASSPGQGRPPLHF. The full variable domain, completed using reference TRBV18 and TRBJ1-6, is NAGVMQNPRHLVRRRGQEARLRCSPMKGHSHVYWYRQLPEEGLKFMVYLQKENIIDESGMPKERFSAEFPKEGPSILRIQQVVRGDSAAYFCASSPGQGRPPLHFGNGTRLTVT.

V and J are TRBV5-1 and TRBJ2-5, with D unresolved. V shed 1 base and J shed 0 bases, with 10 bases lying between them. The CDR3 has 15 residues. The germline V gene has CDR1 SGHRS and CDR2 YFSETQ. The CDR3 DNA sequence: TGCGCCAGCAGCTTGTTCTCGGTAAACCAAGAGACCCAGTACTTC. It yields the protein CASSLFSVNQETQYF.

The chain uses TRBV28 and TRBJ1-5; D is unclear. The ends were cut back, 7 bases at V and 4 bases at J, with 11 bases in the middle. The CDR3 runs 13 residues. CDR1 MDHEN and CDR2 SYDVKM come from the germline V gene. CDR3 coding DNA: TGTGCCAGCACGCCCGGGAGGAATCAGCCCCAGCATTTT. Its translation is CASTPGRNQPQHF.

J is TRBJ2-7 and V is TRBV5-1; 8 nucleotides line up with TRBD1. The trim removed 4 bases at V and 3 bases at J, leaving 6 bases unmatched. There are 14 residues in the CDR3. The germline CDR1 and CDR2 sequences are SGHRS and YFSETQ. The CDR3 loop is CASSLTGEDYEQYF. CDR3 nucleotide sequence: TGCGCCAGCAGCCTGACAGGGGAGGACTACGAGCAGTACTTC.

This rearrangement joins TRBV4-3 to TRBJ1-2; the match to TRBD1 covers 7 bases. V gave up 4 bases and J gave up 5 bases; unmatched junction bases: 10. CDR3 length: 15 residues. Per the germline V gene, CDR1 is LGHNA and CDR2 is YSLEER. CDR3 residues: CASSPSDRVDYGYTF. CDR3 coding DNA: TGCGCCAGCAGCCCTTCCGACAGGGTAGATTATGGCTACACCTTC.

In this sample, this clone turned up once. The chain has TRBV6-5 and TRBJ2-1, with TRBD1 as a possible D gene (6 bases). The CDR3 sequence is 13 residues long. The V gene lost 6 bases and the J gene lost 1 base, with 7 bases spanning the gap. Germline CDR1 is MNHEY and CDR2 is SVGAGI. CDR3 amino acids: CASRGGSYNEQFF. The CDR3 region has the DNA TGTGCCAGCAGAGGGGGTTCCTACAATGAGCAGTTCTTC.

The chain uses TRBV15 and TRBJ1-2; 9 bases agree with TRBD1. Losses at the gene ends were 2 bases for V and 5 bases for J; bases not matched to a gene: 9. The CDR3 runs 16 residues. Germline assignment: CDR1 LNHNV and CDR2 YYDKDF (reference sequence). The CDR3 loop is CATSRSQGARPYGYTF. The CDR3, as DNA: TGTGCCACCAGCAGATCACAGGGGGCGAGGCCATATGGCTACACCTTC.

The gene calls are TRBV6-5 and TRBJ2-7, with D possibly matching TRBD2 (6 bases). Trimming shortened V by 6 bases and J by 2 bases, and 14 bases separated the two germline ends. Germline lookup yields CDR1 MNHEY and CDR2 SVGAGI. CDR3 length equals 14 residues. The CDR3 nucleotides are TGTGCCAGCAGCCGGACCAGCGGGCCCTACGAGCAGTACTTC. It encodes CASSRTSGPYEQYF.

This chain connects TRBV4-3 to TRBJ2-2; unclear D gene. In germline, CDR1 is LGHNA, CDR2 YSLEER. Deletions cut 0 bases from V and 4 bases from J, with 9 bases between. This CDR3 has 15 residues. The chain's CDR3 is CASSQEQSFTGELFF. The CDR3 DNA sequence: TGCGCCAGCAGCCAAGAACAGTCCTTCACCGGGGAGCTGTTTTTT.